This is a list of T cell receptor beta chains from one sample in a study of shared clonotypes between healthy human individuals. TCRdb keeps only in-frame clones here, not all; method: immunoSEQ multiplex PCR. The sample shows about 680,000 clones, roughly 94% of them seen only once. Sequenced material: naive CD8+ T cells sorted from blood. The receptor source for this set is a man between 25 and 39 years old in good health. Each CDR3 is given with its conserved first and last residue. The D gene is left open where the match is weak. The size of a clone is reported for some rows only, either as once, few or many, or as a class for expanded clones.

size,J,D,V,DNA,CDR3
-,TRBJ2-6,-,TRBV2,TGTGCCAGCCTGGGTGGGGAAAACCCCTCTGGGGCCAACGTCCTGACTTTC,CASLGGENPSGANVLTF
-,TRBJ1-3,-,TRBV6-5,TGTGCCAGCAGTTTGGGCAGTGGAAACACCATATATTTT,CASSLGSGNTIYF
-,TRBJ2-5,TRBD1,TRBV10-3,TGTGCCACCCGGGGGGACAGGGGGATTTACCAAGAGACCCAGTACTTC,CATRGDRGIYQETQYF
-,TRBJ2-7,-,TRBV28,TGTGCCAGCAGCCAACCGGGGGAGCAGTACTTC,CASSQPGEQYF
-,TRBJ2-7,-,TRBV7-9,TGTGCCAGCAGCCCGACAGACTCCTACGAGCAGTACTTC,CASSPTDSYEQYF
-,TRBJ2-7,-,TRBV7-2,TGTGCCAGCAGCCCGGGCGTCTCCTACGAGCAGTACTTC,CASSPGVSYEQYF
-,TRBJ2-7,-,TRBV4-1,TGCGCCAGCAGCCATGGGACTGGGAGCTCCTACGAGCAGTACTTC,CASSHGTGSSYEQYF
-,TRBJ2-7,-,TRBV4-3,TGCGCCAGCAGCCAATCGTCCAGCGACAACTACGAGCAGTACTTC,CASSQSSSDNYEQYF
-,TRBJ2-3,-,TRBV4-1,TGCGCCAGCAGCTTACAGGCGGAAAGAGCGGCAGATACGCAGTATTTT,CASSLQAERAADTQYF
-,TRBJ2-1,TRBD2,TRBV9,TGTGCCAGCAGCGCATGGACTAGCGGGAGTCTTGGGGAGCAGTTCTTC,CASSAWTSGSLGEQFF
-,TRBJ1-5,-,TRBV9,TGTGCCAGCAGCGTAGATGGAGCGGGCAATCAGCCCCAGCATTTT,CASSVDGAGNQPQHF
-,TRBJ1-5,TRBD1,TRBV19,TGTGCCAGTAGATCCCAGGGGACAGGGCGCAATCAGCCCCAGCATTTT,CASRSQGTGRNQPQHF
-,TRBJ2-4,TRBD1,TRBV7-8,TGTGCCAGCAGCTTAGGGCTTCCGGGACAGGTCATCGTCGGAGCCAAAAACATTCAGTACTTC,CASSLGLPGQVIVGAKNIQYF
-,TRBJ2-5,-,TRBV27,TGTGCCGTTTGGGGAAGAGGGGAAGAGACCCAGTACTTC,CAVWGRGEETQYF
-,TRBJ2-1,-,TRBV15,TGTGCCACCAGCAACCAGGCCTCTTACCACAATGAGCAGTTCTTC,CATSNQASYHNEQFF
-,TRBJ2-5,-,TRBV21-1,TGTGCCCCCCGTACCAAAACAGGTTGGGAGACCCAGTACTTC,CAPRTKTGWETQYF
-,TRBJ2-1,TRBD1,TRBV12-5,TGTGCTAGTGGTTTGGTAATCCCACAGGGGGTTGCCAATGAGCAGTTCTTC,CASGLVIPQGVANEQFF
-,TRBJ1-1,-,TRBV29-1,TGCAGCGTTGATGTGTCAGTGAACACTGAAGCTTTCTTT,CSVDVSVNTEAFF
-,TRBJ2-7,TRBD2,TRBV28,TGTGCCAGCAGTTCGCGGACTAGCTACGAGCAGTACTTC,CASSSRTSYEQYF
-,TRBJ2-7,-,TRBV5-4,TGTGCCAGCAGCCCCAGGGGGGACGTGAAATACTACGAGCAGTACTTC,CASSPRGDVKYYEQYF
once,TRBJ2-1,-,TRBV6-5,TGTGCCAGCAGTTCAGAGTCCGGGACAACCAACAATGAGCAGTTCTTC,CASSSESGTTNNEQFF
-,TRBJ2-7,TRBD1,TRBV4-3,TGCGCCAGCAGCCAAAACAGGGGGCCCTACGAGCAGTACTTC,CASSQNRGPYEQYF
-,TRBJ2-1,-,TRBV9,TGTGCCAGCAGCGCGGGGCGGGGAGACAATGAGCAGTTCTTC,CASSAGRGDNEQFF
-,TRBJ2-7,TRBD2,TRBV7-9,TGTGCCAGCAGCGGGGCAGGCGGGGGGAGTATCGCCTACGAGCAGTACTTC,CASSGAGGGSIAYEQYF
-,TRBJ2-5,-,TRBV11-2,TGTGCCAGCAGCTGGCGGGGGCGGCCGAAGGAGGAGACCCAGTACTTC,CASSWRGRPKEETQYF
-,TRBJ2-3,TRBD1,TRBV2,TGTGCCAGCAGGCAGGGGGCGGATACGCAGTATTTT,CASRQGADTQYF
-,TRBJ2-3,TRBD2,TRBV14,TGTGCCAGCAGCCACGGGACTAGCGGCACCACAGATACGCAGTATTTT,CASSHGTSGTTDTQYF
-,TRBJ2-7,TRBD1,TRBV11-3,TGTGCCAGCAGCCGAGGGACAGGGTTCGAGCAGTACTTC,CASSRGTGFEQYF
-,TRBJ2-3,TRBD1,TRBV27,TGTGCCAGCAGTTCTCAGGGGGTTTATAGCACAGATACGCAGTATTTT,CASSSQGVYSTDTQYF
-,TRBJ2-7,-,TRBV5-1,TGCGCCAGCAGCCCCGTGGTGGGTATAAGCGAGCAGTACTTC,CASSPVVGISEQYF
-,TRBJ2-2,-,TRBV6-1,TGTGCCAGCAGTGGGGACCCGTGGACTACCCCGAACACCGGGGAGCTGTTTTTT,CASSGDPWTTPNTGELFF
-,TRBJ2-6,TRBD1,TRBV19,TGTGCCAGTTTTGGACAGGGGGCCTCTGGGGCCAACGTCCTGACTTTC,CASFGQGASGANVLTF
-,TRBJ1-2,-,TRBV29-1,TGCAGCGCTGAGACAGGCCTCTATGGCTACACCTTC,CSAETGLYGYTF
-,TRBJ2-2,-,TRBV10-1,TGCGCCAGCAGTGGCCTCGAGAACACCGGGGAGCTGTTTTTT,CASSGLENTGELFF
-,TRBJ1-1,-,TRBV6-6,TGTGCCAGCACCCCGGCATACACTGAAGCTTTCTTT,CASTPAYTEAFF
-,TRBJ2-7,TRBD2,TRBV11-2,TGTGCCAGCAGTCACCCAAAGGGACTAGCGGACTCCTACGAGCAGTACTTC,CASSHPKGLADSYEQYF
few,TRBJ2-1,TRBD2,TRBV7-9,TGTGCCAGCAGACCTAGCGGGAGTATTATTGAGCAGTTCTTC,CASRPSGSIIEQFF
-,TRBJ2-1,-,TRBV11-2,TGTGCCAGCAGCTACGTAGCGGATCCAAGGGATGAGCAGTTCTTC,CASSYVADPRDEQFF
-,TRBJ2-7,-,TRBV6-5,TGTGCCAGCGGGGGCGTTCCAGGGTACGAGCAGTACTTC,CASGGVPGYEQYF
-,TRBJ1-2,TRBD1,TRBV27,TGTGCCAGCGGGCAACAGAACAGGGGGATCTACTATGGCTACACCTTC,CASGQQNRGIYYGYTF
few,TRBJ1-2,-,TRBV10-3,TGTGCCATCAGGACAGAGAACTATGGCTACACCTTC,CAIRTENYGYTF
-,TRBJ1-3,TRBD1,TRBV29-1,TGCAGCGTCAGGGGGAGCTCTGGAAACACCATATATTTT,CSVRGSSGNTIYF
-,TRBJ1-4,TRBD1,TRBV6-6,TGTGCCAGCAGTTACTCGGGACAGACAACTAATGAAAAACTGTTTTTT,CASSYSGQTTNEKLFF
-,TRBJ2-3,TRBD1,TRBV29-1,TGCAGCGTTGATGGGGACAGAAACAGAGATACGCAGTATTTT,CSVDGDRNRDTQYF
-,TRBJ2-1,TRBD1,TRBV2,TGTGCCAGCAGTGAGGCCGGGACAGGGCTTGACAATGAGCAGTTCTTC,CASSEAGTGLDNEQFF
-,TRBJ2-2,TRBD1,TRBV27,TGTGCCAGCAGTCCGGCGGGACAGGTGGCCGGGGAGCTGTTTTTT,CASSPAGQVAGELFF
-,TRBJ1-5,-,TRBV5-1,TGCGCCAGCAGATCGACAGTAGATAGCAATCAGCCCCAGCATTTT,CASRSTVDSNQPQHF
-,TRBJ2-6,-,TRBV9,TGTGCCAGCAGAGCTGGGGCCAACGTCCTGACTTTC,CASRAGANVLTF
-,TRBJ2-5,TRBD1,TRBV5-1,TGCGCCAGCAGCCCGGAGACAGGGGCATCGAACTTC,CASSPETGASNF